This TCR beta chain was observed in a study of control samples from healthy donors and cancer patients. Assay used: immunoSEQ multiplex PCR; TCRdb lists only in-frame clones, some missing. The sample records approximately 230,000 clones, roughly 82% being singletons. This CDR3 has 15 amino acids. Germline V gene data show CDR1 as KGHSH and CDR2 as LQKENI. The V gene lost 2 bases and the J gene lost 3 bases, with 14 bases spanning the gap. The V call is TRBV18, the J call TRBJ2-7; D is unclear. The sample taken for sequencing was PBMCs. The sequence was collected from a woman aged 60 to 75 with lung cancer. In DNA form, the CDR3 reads TGTGCCAGCTCACCATCGCATAATCCGAGCTACGAGCAGTACTTC. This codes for CASSPSHNPSYEQYF.